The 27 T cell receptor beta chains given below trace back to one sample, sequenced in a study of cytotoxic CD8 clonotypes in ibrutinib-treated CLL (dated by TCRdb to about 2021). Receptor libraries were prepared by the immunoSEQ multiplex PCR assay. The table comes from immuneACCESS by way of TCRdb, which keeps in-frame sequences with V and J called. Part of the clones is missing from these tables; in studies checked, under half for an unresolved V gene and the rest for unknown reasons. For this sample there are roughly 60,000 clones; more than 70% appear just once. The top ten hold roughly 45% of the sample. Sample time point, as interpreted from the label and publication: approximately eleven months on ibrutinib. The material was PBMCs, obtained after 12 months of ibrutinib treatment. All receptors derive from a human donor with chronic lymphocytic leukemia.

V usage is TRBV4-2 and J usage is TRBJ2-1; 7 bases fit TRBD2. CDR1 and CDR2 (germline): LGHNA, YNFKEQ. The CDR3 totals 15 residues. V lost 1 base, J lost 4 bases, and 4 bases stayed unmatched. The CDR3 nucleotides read TGTGCCAGCAGCCAAGGAGCGGGAAGATACAATGAGCAGTTCTTC. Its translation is CASSQGAGRYNEQFF.

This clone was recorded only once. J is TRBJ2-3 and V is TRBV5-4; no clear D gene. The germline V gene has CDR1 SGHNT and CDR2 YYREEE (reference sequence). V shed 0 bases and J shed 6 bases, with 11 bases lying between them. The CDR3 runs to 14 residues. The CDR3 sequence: CASSLAVIKDTQYF. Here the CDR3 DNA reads TGTGCCAGCAGCTTGGCCGTTATTAAGGATACGCAGTATTTT. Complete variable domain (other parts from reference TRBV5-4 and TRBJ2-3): ETGVTQSPTHLIKTRGQQVTLRCSSQSGHNTVSWYQQALGQGPQFIFQYYREEENGRGNFPPRFSGLQFPNYSSELNVNALELDDSALYLCASSLAVIKDTQYFGPGTRLTVL.

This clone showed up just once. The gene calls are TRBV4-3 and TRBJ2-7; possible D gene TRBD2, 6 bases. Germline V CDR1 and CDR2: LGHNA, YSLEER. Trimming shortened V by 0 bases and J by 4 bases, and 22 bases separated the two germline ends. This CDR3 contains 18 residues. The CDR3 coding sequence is TGCGCCAGCAGCCAAGATTGGAGTGCAGGGACTCTGGAGTACGAGCAGTACTTC. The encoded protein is CASSQDWSAGTLEYEQYF.

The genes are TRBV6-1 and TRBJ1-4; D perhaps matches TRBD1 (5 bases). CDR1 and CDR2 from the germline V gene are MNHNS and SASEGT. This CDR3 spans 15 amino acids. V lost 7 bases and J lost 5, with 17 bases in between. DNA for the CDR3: TGTGCCAGCACCAGCGGGGCATGGAAGAATGAAAAACTGTTTTTT. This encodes CASTSGAWKNEKLFF.

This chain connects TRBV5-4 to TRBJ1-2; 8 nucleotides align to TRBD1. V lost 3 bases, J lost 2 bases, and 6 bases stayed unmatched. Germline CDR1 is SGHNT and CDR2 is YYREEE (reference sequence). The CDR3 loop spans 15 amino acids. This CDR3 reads CASSSPGGLNYGYTF. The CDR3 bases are TGTGCCAGCAGCTCACCAGGGGGCCTAAACTATGGCTACACCTTC. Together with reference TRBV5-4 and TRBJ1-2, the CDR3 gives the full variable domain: ETGVTQSPTHLIKTRGQQVTLRCSSQSGHNTVSWYQQALGQGPQFIFQYYREEENGRGNFPPRFSGLQFPNYSSELNVNALELDDSALYLCASSSPGGLNYGYTFGSGTRLTVV.

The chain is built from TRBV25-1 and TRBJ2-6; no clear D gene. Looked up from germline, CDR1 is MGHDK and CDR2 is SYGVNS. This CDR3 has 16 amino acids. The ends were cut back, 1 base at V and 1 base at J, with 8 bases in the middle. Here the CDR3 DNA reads TGTGCCAGCAGTGAATTTAGTTCGTCTGGGGCCAACGTCCTGACTTTC. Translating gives CASSEFSSSGANVLTF.

This CDR3 is CASSIIGASGKNEQFF. The CDR3 nucleotides read TGTGCCAGCAGCATCATCGGAGCTAGCGGGAAGAATGAGCAGTTCTTC. This chain links TRBV11-2 with TRBJ2-1, with 9 nucleotides matching TRBD2. The trim removed 5 bases at V and 7 bases at J, leaving 12 bases unmatched. Germline assignment: CDR1 SGHAT and CDR2 FQNNGV. The CDR3 extends over 16 amino acids.

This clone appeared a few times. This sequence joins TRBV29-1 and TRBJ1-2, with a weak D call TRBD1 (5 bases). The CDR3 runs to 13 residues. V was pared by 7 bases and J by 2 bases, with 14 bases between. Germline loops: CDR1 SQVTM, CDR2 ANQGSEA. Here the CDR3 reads CSARSDINYGYTF. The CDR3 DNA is TGCAGCGCCCGCTCGGACATCAACTATGGCTACACCTTC. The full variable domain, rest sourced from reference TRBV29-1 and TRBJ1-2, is SAVISQKPSRDICQRGTSLTIQCQVDSQVTMMFWYRQQPGQSLTLIATANQGSEATYESGFVIDKFPISRPNLTFSTLTVSNMSPEDSSIYLCSARSDINYGYTFGSGTRLTVV.

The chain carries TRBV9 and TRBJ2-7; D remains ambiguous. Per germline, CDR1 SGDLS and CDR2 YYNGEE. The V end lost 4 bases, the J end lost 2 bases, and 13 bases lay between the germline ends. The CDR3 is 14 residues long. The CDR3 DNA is TGTGCCAGCAGCCAATTCTTGTCCCCCTACGAGCAGTACTTC. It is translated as CASSQFLSPYEQYF.

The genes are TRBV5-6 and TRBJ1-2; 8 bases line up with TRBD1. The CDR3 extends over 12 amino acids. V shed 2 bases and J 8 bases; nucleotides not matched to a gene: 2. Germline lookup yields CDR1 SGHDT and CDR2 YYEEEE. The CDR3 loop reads CASSFRGHGYTF. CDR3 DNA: TGTGCCAGCAGCTTCAGGGGGCACGGCTACACCTTC.

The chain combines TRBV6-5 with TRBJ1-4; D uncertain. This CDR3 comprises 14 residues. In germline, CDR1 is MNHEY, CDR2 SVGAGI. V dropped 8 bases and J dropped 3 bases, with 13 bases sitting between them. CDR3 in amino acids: CASRNHLPNEKLFF. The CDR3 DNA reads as TGTGCCAGCCGGAATCACCTACCTAATGAAAAACTGTTTTTT.

CDR3 amino acids: CATSFGVANYGYTF. CDR3 coding DNA: TGTGCCACCAGCTTTGGAGTCGCTAACTATGGCTACACCTTC. This sequence joins TRBV15 and TRBJ1-2; unclear D gene. V was pared by 5 bases and J by 0 bases, with 10 bases between. Germline CDR1 and CDR2: LNHNV and YYDKDF (reference sequence). The CDR3 totals 14 residues.

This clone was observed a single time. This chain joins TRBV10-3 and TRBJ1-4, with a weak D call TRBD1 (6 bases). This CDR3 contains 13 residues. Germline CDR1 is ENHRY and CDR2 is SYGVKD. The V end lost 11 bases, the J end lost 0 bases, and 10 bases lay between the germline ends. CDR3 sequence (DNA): TGTGCCGTACAGGGCGCAACTAATGAAAAACTGTTTTTT. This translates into CAVQGATNEKLFF.

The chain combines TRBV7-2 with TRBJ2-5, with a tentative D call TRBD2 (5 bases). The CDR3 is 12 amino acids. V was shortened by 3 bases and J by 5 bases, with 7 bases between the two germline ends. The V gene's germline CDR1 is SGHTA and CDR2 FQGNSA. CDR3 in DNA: TGTGCCAGCAGCTTTAGCGTGGAGACCCAGTACTTC. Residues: CASSFSVETQYF. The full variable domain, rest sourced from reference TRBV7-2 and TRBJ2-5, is GAGVSQSPSNKVTEKGKDVELRCDPISGHTALYWYRQSLGQGLEFLIYFQGNSAPDKSGLPSDRFSAERTGGSVSTLTIQRTQQEDSAVYLCASSFSVETQYFGPGTRLLVL.

CDR3 in amino acids: CASSPRTGNYGYTF. In nucleotides, the CDR3 is TGTGCCAGCTCACCACGGACAGGGAACTATGGCTACACCTTC. The genes are TRBV18 and TRBJ1-2; 8 positions match TRBD1. Germline CDR1 is KGHSH and CDR2 is LQKENI. CDR3 length: 14 residues. The V gene end was trimmed by 1 base and the J gene end by 2 bases; junction bases not matched to a gene: 0.

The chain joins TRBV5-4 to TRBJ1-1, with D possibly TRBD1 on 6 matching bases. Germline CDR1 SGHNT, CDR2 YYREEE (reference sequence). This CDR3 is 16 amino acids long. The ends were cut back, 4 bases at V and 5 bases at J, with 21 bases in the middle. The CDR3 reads CASSLGGGRGRTEAFF. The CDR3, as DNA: TGTGCCAGCAGCCTAGGGGGGGGGCGAGGCCGAACTGAAGCTTTCTTT.

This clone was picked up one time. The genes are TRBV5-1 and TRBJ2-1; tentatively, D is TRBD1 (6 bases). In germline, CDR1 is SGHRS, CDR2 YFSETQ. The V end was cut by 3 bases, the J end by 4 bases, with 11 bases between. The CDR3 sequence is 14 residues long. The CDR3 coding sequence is TGCGCCAGCAGCTCAGGGGCAGATTACAATGAGCAGTTCTTC. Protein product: CASSSGADYNEQFF. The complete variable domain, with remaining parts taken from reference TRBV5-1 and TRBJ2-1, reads KAGVTQTPRYLIKTRGQQVTLSCSPISGHRSVSWYQQTPGQGLQFLFEYFSETQRNKGNFPGRFSGRQFSNSRSEMNVSTLELGDSALYLCASSSGADYNEQFFGPGTRLTVL.

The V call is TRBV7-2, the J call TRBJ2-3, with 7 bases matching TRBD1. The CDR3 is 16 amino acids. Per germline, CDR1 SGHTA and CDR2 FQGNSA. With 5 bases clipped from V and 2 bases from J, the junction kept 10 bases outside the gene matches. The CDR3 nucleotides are TGTGCCAGCAGCCCTTCAGGGGGTTACACCACAGATACGCAGTATTTT. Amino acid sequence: CASSPSGGYTTDTQYF.

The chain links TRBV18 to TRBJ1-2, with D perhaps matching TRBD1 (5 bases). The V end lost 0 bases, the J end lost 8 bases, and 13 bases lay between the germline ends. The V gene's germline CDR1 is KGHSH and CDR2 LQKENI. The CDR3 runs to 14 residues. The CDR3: CASSPPRQGGGYTF. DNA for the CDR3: TGTGCCAGCTCACCACCGCGGCAGGGCGGCGGCTACACCTTC. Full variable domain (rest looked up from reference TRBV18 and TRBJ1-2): NAGVMQNPRHLVRRRGQEARLRCSPMKGHSHVYWYRQLPEEGLKFMVYLQKENIIDESGMPKERFSAEFPKEGPSILRIQQVVRGDSAAYFCASSPPRQGGGYTFGSGTRLTVV.

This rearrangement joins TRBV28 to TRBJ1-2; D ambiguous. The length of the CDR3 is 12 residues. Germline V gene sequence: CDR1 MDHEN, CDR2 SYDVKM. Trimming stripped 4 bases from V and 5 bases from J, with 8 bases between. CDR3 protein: CASSSPPYGYTF. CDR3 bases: TGTGCCAGCAGTTCCCCTCCTTATGGCTACACCTTC.

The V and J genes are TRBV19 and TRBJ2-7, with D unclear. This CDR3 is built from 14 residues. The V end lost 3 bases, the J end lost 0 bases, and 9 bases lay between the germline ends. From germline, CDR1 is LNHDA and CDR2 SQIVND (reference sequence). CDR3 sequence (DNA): TGTGCCAGTAGTATTGTTCTCCGCTCCTACGAGCAGTACTTC. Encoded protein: CASSIVLRSYEQYF.

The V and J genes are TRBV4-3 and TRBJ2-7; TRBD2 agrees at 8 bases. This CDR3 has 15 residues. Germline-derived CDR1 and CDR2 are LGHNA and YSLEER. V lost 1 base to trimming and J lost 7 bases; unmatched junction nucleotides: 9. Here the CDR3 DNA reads TGCGCCAGCAGCCAAGTTGTAGCGGGGACGGGAGAGCAGTACTTC. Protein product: CASSQVVAGTGEQYF.

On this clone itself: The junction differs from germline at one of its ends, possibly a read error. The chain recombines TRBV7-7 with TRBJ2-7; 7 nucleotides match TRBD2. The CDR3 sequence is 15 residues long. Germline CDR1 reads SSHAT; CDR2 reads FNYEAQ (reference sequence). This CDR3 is CASSLAEGSSYEQYF. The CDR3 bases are TGTGCTAGCAGTCTAGCGGAAGGGAGCTCCTACGAGCAGTACTTC.

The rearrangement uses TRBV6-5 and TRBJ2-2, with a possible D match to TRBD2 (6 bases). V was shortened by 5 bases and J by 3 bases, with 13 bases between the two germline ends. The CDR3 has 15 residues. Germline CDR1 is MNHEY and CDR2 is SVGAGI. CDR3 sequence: CASSKTGLHTGELFF. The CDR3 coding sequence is TGTGCCAGCAGTAAGACTGGACTACACACCGGGGAGCTGTTTTTT.

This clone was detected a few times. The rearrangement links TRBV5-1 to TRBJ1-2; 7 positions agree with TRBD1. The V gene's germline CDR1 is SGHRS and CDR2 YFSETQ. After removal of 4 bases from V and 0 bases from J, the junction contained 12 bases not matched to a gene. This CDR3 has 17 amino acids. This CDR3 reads CASSMGGQTNANYGYTF. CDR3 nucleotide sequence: TGCGCCAGCAGCATGGGGGGACAGACGAACGCTAACTATGGCTACACCTTC.

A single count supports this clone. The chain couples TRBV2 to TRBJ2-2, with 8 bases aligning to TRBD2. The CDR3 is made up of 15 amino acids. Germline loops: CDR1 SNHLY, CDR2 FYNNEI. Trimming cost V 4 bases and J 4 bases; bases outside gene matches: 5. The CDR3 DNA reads TGTGCCAGCAGTGGTAGCGGGATGGCCACCGGGGAGCTGTTTTTT. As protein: CASSGSGMATGELFF.

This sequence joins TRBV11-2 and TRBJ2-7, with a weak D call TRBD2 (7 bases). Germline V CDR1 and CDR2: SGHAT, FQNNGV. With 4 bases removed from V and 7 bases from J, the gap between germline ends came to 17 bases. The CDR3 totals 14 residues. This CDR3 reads CASSSLGGTLEQYF. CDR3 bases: TGTGCCAGCAGCTCCCTGGGGGGGACACTAGAGCAGTACTTC.